What follows is one TCR beta chain and its context. This clonotype appeared a few times. Its antigen specificity is not known. Base qualities are missing; no much larger clone stands one base away. TCR alpha and beta CDR3 regions were amplified with the iRepertoire nested amplicon-rescue multiplex PCR (arm-PCR) platform from RNA. For one-step reverse transcription and amplification, about 95-400 ng of tissue mRNA or PBMC total RNA was used as input. After bead purification, a secondary multiplex PCR added Illumina adapters, and libraries were gel-purified between 200 and 400 bp. Internal 6-nucleotide barcodes were carried by the libraries and were used for demultiplexing. The libraries were sequenced on an Illumina MiSeq using 2x220 or 2x250 nucleotide paired-end reads. Per the source publication's procedure: Paired reads were merged using FLASH 1.2.11 and aligned with BWA-MEM to the GRCh37 human genome, and TRA and TRB reads were then extracted. V and J assignment used an IMGT-derived reference of cassette sequences and CDR3 motifs that included pseudogenes. Reads were translated in three frames, and productive CDR3s were defined by a C…FGXG motif without stop codons. Clonotypes were defined as unique combinations of V-J cassette pair and CDR3 amino acid sequence. Filtering of reads was based on Hamming distance, with the threshold set by the sequence error rate of each sample in mapped regions. TCRdb itself trimmed the public reads at Q25 with fastp, ran MiXCR and retained productive beta chains. For every CDR3 protein sequence, its rows merge into one entry that carries the most common genes and DNA. The V and J calls follow TCRdb's processing rather than the paper's. Counted in this sample were 400,000 or so distinct CDR3 sequences; about 40% of them appeared once. The ten largest clones add up to 9.5% to 15% of the sample.

The source of the sample is a study of glioma-infiltrating T cells (dated by TCRdb to the mid-2010s). About the study as a whole: Low-grade gliomas were represented by WHO grade II oligodendrogliomas or astrocytomas, and glioblastomas were represented by WHO grade IV tumors that were sampled at initial rather than recurrent diagnosis. Dexamethasone was administered to glioma patients for six or fewer days before surgery. For blood libraries, the target was 4.5- to 10-fold sequencing coverage of approximately 920,000 peripheral T cells. The study sequenced TCR alpha- and beta-chain repertoires from glioma tissue, from non-neoplastic brain tissue and from matched peripheral blood mononuclear cells. To gauge divergence between tissue and blood T-cell populations, every tissue-infiltrating repertoire was compared against the peripheral blood repertoire from the same patient. Three low-grade glioma patients, several primary glioblastoma patients, and three non-glioma patients who contributed non-neoplastic brain tissue made up the paired cohort. The full study reports these points: Tissue and blood shared very few CDR3 sequences, a result attributed to high CDR3 diversity and limited sampling. The group comparisons were based on small numbers of patients: three non-neoplastic, three low-grade glioma and several glioblastoma patients. Patients with low tissue-blood divergence were marked by a signature set of shared blood CDR3 motifs, and that set was depleted in highly divergent patients. VJ-independent divergence between tissue and blood was below expectation in non-neoplastic patients but above expectation in all gliomas, especially low-grade gliomas.

Immediately after resection, surgical brain or tumor specimens were cryofrozen in liquid nitrogen, and peripheral blood cells were collected at the same time. The sample was glioma tissue, nonneoplastic brain tissue, or PBMCs (not recorded which). The TCR sequence derives from a human donor with low-grade glioma or glioblastoma, undergoing nonglioma brain surgery, or in good health (not recorded which).

The nucleotide sequence is TGCGCCAGCAGCCTAATCCGAGCGGGCAACAATGAGCAGTTCTTC. This translates into CASSLIRAGNNEQFF. The V and J segments used are TRBV4-1 and TRBJ2-1; TRBD2 is a weak D gene call, 6 bases matching. V is cut by 4 bases and J by 5 bases, and the space between the germline ends is 15 bases. Sequences MGHRA (CDR1) and YSYEKL (CDR2) are obtained from the germline V gene. The CDR3, cysteine through phenylalanine, is 15 amino acids long. The DNA shown is the 45-base CDR3, in frame from base 1.